This record covers a single T cell receptor beta chain. Its specific antigen is unknown. Qualities for individual bases were not recorded, and no much larger clone is one base off. This entry belongs to a study of T cells after yellow fever vaccination (dated by TCRdb to the late 2010s). In terms of the full investigation: The SMART-Seq v4 Ultra Low Input RNA kit was used to prepare libraries from fractions with low cell numbers. To follow T-cell clones before and after primary and booster YFV17D yellow fever vaccination, bulk TCR alpha and beta repertoires were sequenced over time. The cohort comprised two healthy male donors, one aged 18 to 30 and one aged 30 to 40 years. Bulk PBMC replicates and cell subsets were isolated from blood drawn at multiple timepoints before and after both primary and secondary immunization.

Sequencing was carried out with an Illumina NovaSeq 6000. Synthesis of TCR cDNA relied on 5'RACE template switching, a step that introduced a universal primer site along with unique molecular identifiers. cDNA synthesis was primed from both the TCR alpha and TCR beta constant segments. Two PCR steps were used to amplify libraries, with sample barcodes and sequencing adapters being added in the second step. Sequencing of the libraries was done on either Illumina HiSeq 2500 (2x100 bp) or NovaSeq (2x150 bp). From the authors' description of their analysis: MIGEC was used to demultiplex reads and collapse the reads into UMI consensus sequences, and MiXCR was used for V(D)J alignment. Vaccine-responding clonotypes were defined with edgeR using replicate PBMC samples, requiring FDR below 0.01 and a log2 fold change above 5 up to day 15. Each bulk clonotype received a CD4 or CD8 identity based on whether the sequenced CD4 or CD8 repertoire contained that clonotype at higher abundance. The raw public reads went through TCRdb reprocessing: fastp at Q25, MiXCR clone calling, in-frame beta chains kept. Rows are unified per CDR3 protein, each entry keeping the most common DNA and genes. TCRdb, not the authors, supplied the V and J calls. This sample is represented by some 120,000 distinct CDR3 sequences; approximately 14% of them were singletons. 40% to 45% of the sample goes to the ten largest clones.

The treatment or condition tag for this specimen amounts to: live attenuated yellow fever vaccine strain. A standard Ficoll-Paque protocol was used to isolate PBMCs from peripheral blood. Dynabeads CD4 and CD8 positive selection kits were used to isolate the CD4 and CD8 T-cell fractions. RNA was extracted with TriZol from bulk PBMCs, CD4 and CD8 fractions, and dextramer-positive and dextramer-negative fractions. Beyond this particular receptor, the publication reports: A small share of clonotypes occurred in both CD4 and CD8 compartments, likely arising from convergent recombination. The study included only two donors, which limits how far the findings can be generalized. Because abundant contaminating clonotypes from the bulk population could be contained in FACS-sorted repertoires, computational filtering was required. Most clones expanded after primary vaccination were re-detected after the booster (around 96% of CD4 and around nine tenths of CD8), suggesting broad memory maintenance. Compared with the primary T-cell response, the secondary T-cell response was faster but weaker, reaching its peak on day 5 rather than on day 15.

Trimmed from V: 5 bases; trimmed from J: 6 bases; junction bases lacking a gene match: 7. CDR1 MNHNY and CDR2 SVGAGI were looked up in the germline V gene (reference sequence). Including cysteine and phenylalanine, the CDR3 has 15 amino acids. The retained sequence is limited to the CDR3, 45 bases, with the frame set at the first base. The receptor comes from a man between 18 and 35 years old who received the YFV17D yellow fever vaccine. The rearranged chain carries TRBV6-6 and TRBJ2-1; TRBD2 agrees with 10 junctional bases. The material sequenced was CD8+ T cells sorted from PBMCs, taken 5 days after the yellow fever booster vaccination. The sequenced DNA: TGTGCCAGCAGTCCACCTAGCGGGGGACCCAATGAGCAGTTCTTC. Its protein reads: CASSPPSGGPNEQFF.